The 12 T cell receptor beta chains in this list originate from one sample, sequenced in a study of T cell changes during pregnancy in multiple sclerosis. The repertoire was sequenced with immunoSEQ multiplex PCR; TCRdb's copy has only in-frame clones and lacks some. Among roughly 28,000 clones listed, about 93% were seen once. Sample: CD8+ T cells from peripheral blood mononuclear cells, taken before pregnancy. Source of these receptors: a female donor with multiple sclerosis, enrolled in a pregnancy study.

The CDR3 protein is CASILGLAGPWYF. Here the CDR3 DNA reads TGTGCCAGCATCTTAGGACTAGCGGGACCCTGGTACTTC. The V call is TRBV27, the J call TRBJ2-7; TRBD2 matches 12 bases. With V trimmed by 7 bases and J by 12 bases, 10 bases remained unmatched. Germline V gene data show CDR1 as MNHEY and CDR2 as SMNVEV (reference sequence). The CDR3 sequence is 13 residues long.

This clone was observed a single time. The chain uses TRBV30 and TRBJ2-7; TRBD2 is a possible D gene (5 bases). Germline CDR1 is GTSNPN and CDR2 is SVGIG (reference sequence). Trimming took 5 bases from V and 9 from J, leaving 11 bases between them. This CDR3 contains 10 residues. Here the CDR3 reads CAWGGGRQYF. The DNA of the CDR3 is TGTGCCTGGGGTGGTGGGAGGCAGTACTTC.

The chain carries TRBV4-2 and TRBJ2-6; D uncertain. CDR1 LGHNA and CDR2 YNFKEQ come from the germline V gene. V was pared by 5 bases and J by 4 bases, with 15 bases between. The CDR3 is 16 amino acids. Here the CDR3 DNA reads TGTGCCAGCAGCTTGCAACCGATGGGCGGGGCCAACGTCCTGACTTTC. The encoded protein is CASSLQPMGGANVLTF.

The J gene is TRBJ2-7, the V gene TRBV6-5; D remains ambiguous. The germline gives CDR1 MNHEY, CDR2 SVGAGI. The V end was cut by 7 bases, the J end by 4 bases, with 17 bases between. CDR3 length: 14 amino acids. CDR3 DNA sequence: TGTGCCAGCACCCCGTATGCTAGTGCTTACGAGCAGTACTTC. Translated, it gives CASTPYASAYEQYF.

The V call is TRBV19, the J call TRBJ1-2; possible D gene TRBD1, 6 bases. The CDR3 runs 13 residues. Germline V gene sequence: CDR1 LNHDA, CDR2 SQIVND (reference sequence). Trimming left V 8 bases short and J 4 bases short, with 14 bases between. For the CDR3, the DNA is TGTGCCAGTTCGTCAGGGGAGATCTATGGCTACACCTTC. Translating it yields CASSSGEIYGYTF. Full variable domain (missing parts from reference TRBV19 and TRBJ1-2): DGGITQSPKYLFRKEGQNVTLSCEQNLNHDAMYWYRQDPGQGLRLIYYSQIVNDFQKGDIAEGYSVSREKKESFPLTVTSAQKNPTAFYLCASSSGEIYGYTFGSGTRLTVV.

The rearrangement links TRBV15 to TRBJ2-3, with 8 bases fitting TRBD1. CDR3 length: 16 amino acids. Germline CDR1 reads LNHNV; CDR2 reads YYDKDF (reference sequence). Trimming removed 5 bases from V and 4 bases from J; junction bases left unmatched: 11. CDR3 in DNA: TGTGCCACCAGCGAATCCAGGGGGCTAGGAGCAGATACGCAGTATTTT. Protein product: CATSESRGLGADTQYF.

The V and J genes are TRBV4-3 and TRBJ2-7; the match to TRBD1 covers 11 bases. The CDR3 is 15 amino acids. Germline V gene sequence: CDR1 LGHNA, CDR2 YSLEER. V shed 3 bases and J 5 bases; nucleotides not matched to a gene: 6. CDR3 residues: CASSQDRGRIDEQYF. The CDR3, as DNA: TGCGCCAGCAGCCAGGACAGGGGGCGCATCGACGAGCAGTACTTC.

The chain recombines TRBV9 with TRBJ1-1, with 8 bases that match TRBD1. The CDR3 extends over 17 amino acids. Trimming at V came to 0 bases and at J to 0 bases, leaving 7 bases not matched to a gene. Germline V gene data show CDR1 as SGDLS and CDR2 as YYNGEE. As DNA, the CDR3 is TGTGCCAGCAGCGTAGATGGAGGGACAGGTTTGAACACTGAAGCTTTCTTT. This translates into CASSVDGGTGLNTEAFF.

Notes on this clone: Germline and junction disagree at one end, which may indicate a read error. The gene calls are TRBV7-7 and TRBJ1-3, with D tentatively TRBD1 (6 bases). This CDR3 contains 18 residues. The germline CDR1 and CDR2 sequences are SSHAT and FNYEAQ (reference sequence). The CDR3 sequence is CASSSSLPGVLSGNTIYF. DNA of the CDR3: TGTGCTAGCAGCTCATCCCTGCCAGGGGTCCTCTCTGGAAACACCATATATTTT.

The chain recombines TRBV7-9 with TRBJ2-7; the D gene is possibly TRBD2 (5 bases). Per the germline V gene, CDR1 is SEHNR and CDR2 is FQNEAQ (reference sequence). The CDR3 runs 13 residues. The V and J ends lost 3 bases and 2 bases respectively, with 8 bases between them. This chain's CDR3 is CASSFWGAYEQYF. The CDR3 coding sequence is TGTGCCAGCAGCTTTTGGGGAGCCTACGAGCAGTACTTC.

A few counts support this clone. The chain's CDR3 is CASSSGQGWTEAFF. CDR3 bases: TGTGCCAGCAGCTCGGGACAGGGATGGACTGAAGCTTTCTTT. The V call is TRBV5-4, the J call TRBJ1-1, with TRBD1 matching 9 bases. V dropped 3 bases and J dropped 5; count of bases not matched to a gene: 5. Germline assignment: CDR1 SGHNT and CDR2 YYREEE (reference sequence). The CDR3 runs 14 residues.

This clone was recorded a few times. The rearrangement joins TRBV6-4 to TRBJ1-1, with 7 positions matching TRBD1. The CDR3 loop spans 14 amino acids. The V gene end was trimmed by 6 bases and the J gene end by 6 bases; junction bases not matched to a gene: 10. Per germline, CDR1 MRHNA and CDR2 SNTAGT. CDR3 sequence: CASRRQGHTSEAFF. As DNA, the CDR3 is TGTGCCAGCAGAAGACAGGGACACACTTCTGAAGCTTTCTTT.